The present T cell receptor beta chain was sequenced within a study of cytomegalovirus exposure and HLA in healthy donors. Notes on the study in general: TCR association rates varied by HLA locus in a later analysis, with DRB1 highest and HLA-C lowest.

Comments on this clone: What it recognizes is unknown.

The CDR3 has 18 amino acids. V lost 7 bases to trimming and J lost 4 bases, with 23 bases between them. Germline CDR1 LNHDA, CDR2 SQIVND (reference sequence). Researchers ran the PCR with 60 Vbeta and 13 Jbeta primers. Data came from immunoSEQ multiplex PCR; TCRdb stores just in-frame clones and leaves some out. The table shows 130,000 to 150,000 clones, with roughly 80% occurring only once. The donors, nominally healthy at sampling, likely had unrecorded immune exposures. The sequenced material came from PBMCs. J is TRBJ2-6 and V is TRBV19; D might be TRBD1 (6 bases). The sequence was obtained from a man aged 35 to 55 in good health and CMV-seropositive. The CDR3 is CASTALFTGLAGANVLTF. In DNA, the CDR3 is TGTGCCAGTACCGCACTGTTCACAGGGCTCGCCGGGGCCAACGTCCTGACTTTC.